This T cell receptor beta chain was sequenced during a study of radiotherapy plus CTLA-4 blockade in lung cancer. Study overall: With around 30% of patients having disease control, objective responses were seen in about 19%.

Study findings and constraints: Early blood T cell clone changes and increased post-radiation serum interferon-beta were reportedly the strongest response predictors. Tumor-derived TCR clones expanded in blood after radiotherapy plus ipilimumab.

This CDR3 is 12 amino acids long. V dropped 2 bases and J dropped 4 bases, with 3 bases sitting between them. CDR1 SGHNT and CDR2 YYREEE come from the germline V gene (reference sequence). A remark on this clone: Its target is unknown.

Sequencing used immunoSEQ multiplex PCR; TCRdb keeps in-frame clones, though not all of them. The sample carries roughly 110,000 clones, 85% recorded once. People whose metastatic non-small-cell lung cancer was chemo-refractory got focal radiation along with CTLA-4 blockade by ipilimumab. The sequencing used peripheral blood, collected from a patient treated with radiotherapy plus ipilimumab. This clonotype was sampled from a human donor with non-small cell lung cancer that progressed on radiotherapy plus ipilimumab. Some clones in this sample may be carry-over from other donors' samples. V gene TRBV5-4 combines with J gene TRBJ1-4; D remains unclear. CDR3 nucleotides: TGTGCCAGCAGCTTCGATAATGAAAAACTGTTTTTT. Translation gives CASSFDNEKLFF.